This entry describes one TCR beta chain. A read error may produce the germline difference seen at one junction end. This record belongs to a study of blood T cells in healthy people across ages. The CDR3 has 17 amino acids. Germline assignment: CDR1 SGHNT and CDR2 YYREEE (reference sequence). The use of a sample-barcoded 5' primer and a J-beta primer mix characterized a second PCR of about 7 to 12 cycles. TCRdb re-called the 5' RACE reads with MiXCR, one entry per CDR3 protein. The data hold some 1.5 million distinct CDR3 sequences, with 35% to 45% observed a single time. The sequencing input was blood. V gene TRBV5-4 combines with J gene TRBJ2-3, with 11 bases matching TRBD2. The source of this sequence is a woman aged 18-29 years in good health. CDR3 amino acids: CASSLTSLAGDTGTQYF. The CDR3 nucleotides are TGTGCCAGCAGCTTGACATCACTAGCGGGGGACACAGGTACGCAGTATTTT. Full variable domain (rest looked up from reference TRBV5-4 and TRBJ2-3): ETGVTQSPTHLIKTRGQQVTLRCSSQSGHNTVSWYQQALGQGPQFIFQYYREEENGRGNFPPRFSGLQFPNYSSELNVNALELDDSALYLCASSLTSLAGDTGTQYFGPGTRLTVL.